This TCR beta chain appears in the sequencing data of a study of blood T cell repertoires in COVID-19. Study overall: Acute-phase and convalescent COVID-19 samples originated in the United States, Italy and Spain. T cells, B-cell-depleted T cells, or PBMCs supplied cDNA or gDNA.

This CDR3 region has 16 residues. Germline V CDR1 and CDR2: MRHNA, SNTAGT. With 4 bases clipped from V and 3 bases from J, the junction kept 5 bases outside the gene matches. As originally analysed: Estimation of nucleated cell counts relied on the amplification of reference gene primers. Clones were sequenced by immunoSEQ multiplex PCR, and TCRdb holds only the in-frame ones, with some missing. The D gene and trimming were derived from the DNA, and the V and J assignments and clone size from that table. The sample shows some 220,000 clones, less than 85% of them seen only once. Sequenced input: peripheral blood. The V and J genes are TRBV6-4 and TRBJ2-2; 10 positions agree with TRBD1. The origin of this receptor is a woman between 70 and 85 years old with acute or convalescent COVID-19. DNA of the CDR3: TGTGCCAGCAGTGGAACGGACAGGGGGGACACCGGGGAGCTGTTTTTT. It yields the protein CASSGTDRGDTGELFF.